One sample yielded the 8 T cell receptor beta chains listed below, sequenced in a study of PD-1 blockade in classical Hodgkin lymphoma. Some clones are missing from TCRdb's copy, which holds only in-frame ones; the method was immunoSEQ multiplex PCR. The table records approximately 160,000 clones, about four fifths of them present only once. Brentuximab vedotin exposure varied, and every patient relapsed after autologous stem cell transplantation. The material sequenced was peripheral blood mononuclear cells (PBMCs), taken before the second cycle of nivolumab. These TCRs come from a human donor with classical Hodgkin lymphoma.

This chain uses TRBV27 with TRBJ2-1; D is perhaps TRBD1 (6 bases). Germline V lookup: CDR1 MNHEY, CDR2 SMNVEV (reference sequence). V was shortened by 5 bases and J by 0 bases, with 11 bases between the two germline ends. The CDR3 extends over 15 amino acids. The CDR3 coding sequence is TGTGCCAGCAGTCCGCAGGGGAGCTCCTACAATGAGCAGTTCTTC. It yields the protein CASSPQGSSYNEQFF.

Note on this clone: Other DNA sequences of this sample code for an identical CDR3. V usage is TRBV7-9 and J usage is TRBJ1-1, with D maybe TRBD1 (6 bases). The CDR3 runs 14 residues. Per the germline V gene, CDR1 is SEHNR and CDR2 is FQNEAQ (reference sequence). Trimming left V 5 bases short and J 0 bases short, with 10 bases between. The CDR3 DNA sequence: TGTGCCAGCAGCCCCAGGGGATTGAACACTGAAGCTTTCTTT. Its protein product is CASSPRGLNTEAFF.

The J gene is TRBJ1-5, the V gene TRBV7-2; D might be TRBD1 (5 bases). CDR3 length: 13 amino acids. Germline V gene data show CDR1 as SGHTA and CDR2 as FQGNSA. The V and J ends lost 7 bases and 5 bases respectively, with 12 bases between them. CDR3 residues: CASTLGVHQPQHF. The CDR3, as DNA: TGTGCCAGCACCCTAGGGGTGCATCAGCCCCAGCATTTT. Using reference TRBV7-2 and TRBJ1-5 for the parts outside the CDR3, the full variable domain is GAGVSQSPSNKVTEKGKDVELRCDPISGHTALYWYRQSLGQGLEFLIYFQGNSAPDKSGLPSDRFSAERTGGSVSTLTIQRTQQEDSAVYLCASTLGVHQPQHFGDGTRLSIL.

This clone was seen once. The chain employs TRBV6-5 and TRBJ2-2; D remains ambiguous. The CDR3 spans 13 residues. Trimming took off 10 bases at V and 9 bases at J, with 18 bases between the two ends. In germline, CDR1 is MNHEY, CDR2 SVGAGI. The CDR3: CATGRGPHRELFF. As DNA, the CDR3 is TGTGCCACCGGACGTGGACCTCACCGGGAGCTGTTTTTT.

This clone was detected a few times. The chain uses TRBV19 and TRBJ1-5; D is unclear. The CDR3 extends over 15 amino acids. Germline V gene lookup returns CDR1 LNHDA and CDR2 SQIVND (reference sequence). V shed 3 bases and J shed 3 bases, with 12 bases lying between them. CDR3 bases: TGTGCCAGTAGTATCAGGAACGGCGACAATCAGCCCCAGCATTTT. This gives the protein CASSIRNGDNQPQHF. Looking up the rest from reference TRBV19 and TRBJ1-5 gives the full variable domain: DGGITQSPKYLFRKEGQNVTLSCEQNLNHDAMYWYRQDPGQGLRLIYYSQIVNDFQKGDIAEGYSVSREKKESFPLTVTSAQKNPTAFYLCASSIRNGDNQPQHFGDGTRLSIL.

The chain links TRBV7-2 to TRBJ1-5; tentative D call: TRBD1 (6 bases). Trimming removed 3 bases at V and 4 bases at J, with 7 bases between. The length of the CDR3 is 13 residues. The germline gives CDR1 SGHTA, CDR2 FQGNSA. The CDR3 DNA reads as TGTGCCAGCAGCTTGGACAGAAATCAGCCCCAGCATTTT. This codes for CASSLDRNQPQHF.

The rearrangement joins TRBV27 to TRBJ1-4; 10 nucleotides align to TRBD1. The V segment lost 3 bases and the J segment 3 bases; nucleotides outside the gene matches: 16. CDR1 is MNHEY, CDR2 SMNVEV, per germline (reference sequence). The CDR3 covers 20 residues. The CDR3 DNA reads TGTGCCAGCAGTTTCAGGGGTCCGACAGGGGGCGCCCCGTCTAATGAAAAACTGTTTTTT. Its protein product is CASSFRGPTGGAPSNEKLFF.

V usage is TRBV7-3 and J usage is TRBJ1-5, with 7 bases identical to TRBD1. The J segment lost 4 bases and the V segment lost 6 bases, leaving 15 bases of the junction unmatched. This CDR3 is 17 amino acids long. Germline V CDR1 and CDR2: SGHTA, FQGTGA. The CDR3 spells CASRQATGAGRNQPQHF. CDR3 DNA: TGTGCCAGCAGACAAGCTACAGGGGCTGGGAGGAATCAGCCCCAGCATTTT.